The 4 T cell receptor beta chains below were found in one sample sequenced in a study of beta chain features in type 1 diabetes. Study-wide findings and caveats: Shortening of TCRB CDR3s, moderate but significant, appeared in all four CD4+ subsets of Type 1 diabetes patients.

Reverse transcription of all isolated RNA meant that expressed TCRB transcripts were sequenced. TCRdb keeps only in-frame clones here, not all; method: immunoSEQ multiplex PCR. The data hold 200,000 to 300,000 clones, with roughly 11% observed a single time. Their cognate antigens are unknown. Sequencing was done on a sample of naive CD4+ T cells from blood. These TCRs come from a man aged 30 to 39 with type 1 diabetes.

V is TRBV28 and J is TRBJ1-2; possibly TRBD1 for D (5 bases). The germline gives CDR1 MDHEN, CDR2 SYDVKM. The CDR3 has 16 residues. The V end was cut by 3 bases, the J end by 4 bases, with 18 bases between. CDR3 in DNA: TGTGCCAGCAGTTTCCAAGGGACTCTAGCGATCTATGGCTACACCTTC. This codes for CASSFQGTLAIYGYTF.

This clone was observed a few times. This chain links TRBV6-1 with TRBJ1-1; D gene ambiguous. V dropped 7 bases and J dropped 2 bases, with 11 bases sitting between them. Germline assignment: CDR1 MNHNS and CDR2 SASEGT. CDR3 length: 13 amino acids. CDR3: CASTDRGNTEAFF. The CDR3 DNA is TGTGCCAGCACGGACCGGGGAAACACTGAAGCTTTCTTT.

CDR3: CASSQVQRGPLRTDEQFF. The CDR3 DNA reads TGTGCCAGCAGCCAAGTCCAGCGGGGGCCCCTCCGGACGGATGAGCAGTTCTTC. V gene TRBV14 combines with J gene TRBJ2-1; 8 nucleotides agree with TRBD2. The junction had 16 bases not matched to a gene; V was cut back by 1 base and J by 8 bases. Germline lookup yields CDR1 SGHDN and CDR2 FVKESK. The CDR3 has 18 amino acids.

The chain couples TRBV18 to TRBJ1-1; D unresolved. The CDR3 loop spans 11 amino acids. The V gene lost 2 bases and the J gene lost 10 bases, with 8 bases spanning the gap. CDR1 and CDR2 from the germline V gene are KGHSH and LQKENI. CDR3 coding DNA: TGTGCCAGCTCACCATCAAGCGGAGCTTTCTTT. This gives the protein CASSPSSGAFF.